The sequence of this T cell receptor (beta chain) was determined in a study of blood T cell repertoires in COVID-19. Assay: immunoSEQ multiplex PCR; the TCRdb copy retains only in-frame clones and omits some. The sample includes 170,000 or so clones, more than 75% seen only once; the top ten take more than 6.5%. With 3 bases removed from V and 8 bases from J, the gap between germline ends came to 7 bases. CDR3 length: 11 amino acids. In germline, CDR1 is MNHNS, CDR2 SASEGT. Participant age was roughly 18 to 89 years, and participants resided in fewer than 25 US areas. Among Cohort 3 donors, those recovered had two negative PCRs, clearance, or symptom resolution.

The sample was PBMCs or T cells enriched from blood (not recorded which). V is TRBV6-1 and J is TRBJ1-2; D uncertain. This clonotype was obtained from a woman in her fifties or sixties who had recovered from COVID-19. The CDR3: CASSDPVGYTF. The CDR3 DNA reads TGTGCCAGCAGTGATCCTGTGGGCTACACCTTC.